This T cell receptor beta chain was identified during a study of spatial heterogeneity in lung cancer. This clonotype occurred many times. This CDR3 is built from 19 residues. Germline V gene sequence: CDR1 MNHEY, CDR2 SVGEGT. V trimming: 6 bases; J trimming: 2 bases; junction bases outside the gene matches: 17. Time point of the sample: blood at routine non-recurrence follow-up after resection. Sequencing covered unsorted whole RNA taken from tumor, nontumor lung or frozen PBMC. TCRdb itself ran the 5' RACE reads through MiXCR, one entry per CDR3 protein. The sample records some 54,000 distinct CDR3 sequences, more than 6.5% being singletons.

This clonotype originated in a female donor with early-stage non-small cell lung cancer. The V gene is TRBV6-2 or TRBV6-3, the J gene TRBJ2-1; 9 bases map to TRBD2. The sequencing here drew on PBMCs, taken at follow-up. The CDR3 here is CASSPPWLAGSFPYNEQFF. The CDR3 nucleotides are TGTGCCAGCAGCCCCCCTTGGCTAGCGGGGTCGTTTCCCTACAATGAGCAGTTCTTC.